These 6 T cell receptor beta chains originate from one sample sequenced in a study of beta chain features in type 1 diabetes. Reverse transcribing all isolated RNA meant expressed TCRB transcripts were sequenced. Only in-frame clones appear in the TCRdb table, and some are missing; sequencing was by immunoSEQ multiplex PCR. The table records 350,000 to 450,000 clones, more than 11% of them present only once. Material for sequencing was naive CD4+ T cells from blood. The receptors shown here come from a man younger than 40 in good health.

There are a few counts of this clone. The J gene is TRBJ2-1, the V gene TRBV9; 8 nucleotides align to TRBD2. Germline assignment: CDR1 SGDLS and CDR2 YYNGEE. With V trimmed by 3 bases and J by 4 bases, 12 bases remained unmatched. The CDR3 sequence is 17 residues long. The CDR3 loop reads CASSALRVAGHYNEQFF. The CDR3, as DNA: TGTGCCAGCAGCGCCCTTCGGGTAGCGGGACATTACAATGAGCAGTTCTTC. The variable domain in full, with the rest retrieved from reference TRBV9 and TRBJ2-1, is DSGVTQTPKHLITATGQRVTLRCSPRSGDLSVYWYQQSLDQGLQFLIQYYNGEERAKGNILERFSAQQFPDLHSELNLSSLELGDSALYFCASSALRVAGHYNEQFFGPGTRLTVL.

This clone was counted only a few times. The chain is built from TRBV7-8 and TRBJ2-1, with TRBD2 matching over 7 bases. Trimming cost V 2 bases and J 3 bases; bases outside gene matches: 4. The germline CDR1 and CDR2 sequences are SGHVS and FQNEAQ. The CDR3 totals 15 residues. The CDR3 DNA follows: TGTGCCAGCAGCTTACGCGGGAGTAACTACAATGAGCAGTTCTTC. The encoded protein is CASSLRGSNYNEQFF.

The CDR3 DNA follows: TGTGCCAGCACTCGTCCGGGGGGGTACACTGAAGCTTTCTTT. The encoded protein is CASTRPGGYTEAFF. The V gene is TRBV14, the J gene TRBJ1-1; TRBD1 is a possible D gene (5 bases). Trimming left V 7 bases short and J 3 bases short, with 15 bases between. Germline V gives CDR1 SGHDN, CDR2 FVKESK. The CDR3 length is 14 residues.

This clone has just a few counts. The CDR3 nucleotides read TGTGCCACCAGCAGAGAGTTACAGGGGAATGGGGAGACCCAGTACTTC. It encodes CATSRELQGNGETQYF. The chain employs TRBV15 and TRBJ2-5; 7 bases are shared with TRBD1. V shed 0 bases, J shed 5 bases, and the junction held 9 bases outside the gene matches. CDR1 is LNHNV, CDR2 YYDKDF, per germline (reference sequence). The CDR3 is made up of 16 amino acids.

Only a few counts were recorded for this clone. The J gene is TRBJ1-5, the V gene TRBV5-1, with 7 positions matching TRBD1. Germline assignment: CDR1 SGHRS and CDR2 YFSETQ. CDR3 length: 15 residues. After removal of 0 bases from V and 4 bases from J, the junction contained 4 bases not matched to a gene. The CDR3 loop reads CASSLGQGSNQPQHF. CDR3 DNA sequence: TGCGCCAGCAGCTTGGGACAGGGAAGTAATCAGCCCCAGCATTTT.

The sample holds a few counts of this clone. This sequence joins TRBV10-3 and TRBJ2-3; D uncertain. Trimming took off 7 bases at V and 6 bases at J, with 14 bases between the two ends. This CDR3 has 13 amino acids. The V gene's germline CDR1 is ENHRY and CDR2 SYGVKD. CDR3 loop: CAIKISPVDTQYF. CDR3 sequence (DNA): TGTGCCATCAAGATTTCCCCTGTTGATACGCAGTATTTT.